Listed below are T cell receptor beta chains from one sample, sequenced in a study of long-term antiretroviral therapy in people with HIV. Assay used: immunoSEQ multiplex PCR; TCRdb lists only in-frame clones, some missing. The repertoire holds roughly 24,000 clones, with around four fifths as singletons. The sample here was unsorted PBMCs, taken 1.6 years after starting antiretroviral therapy. These receptors all come from a man aged 40-50 years with HIV. Each CDR3 is given without its conserved first and last residue. Each record gives: J gene, V gene, CDR3 protein.

j_call: TRBJ2-1; v_call: TRBV6-5; cdr3_aa: ASSRQGSYNEQF
j_call: TRBJ2-1; v_call: TRBV18; cdr3_aa: ASSFSGGLPYNEQF
j_call: TRBJ2-7; v_call: TRBV29-1; cdr3_aa: SVEMGLGTYEQY
j_call: TRBJ1-4; v_call: TRBV6-6; cdr3_aa: ASSNSVATNEKLF
j_call: TRBJ2-1; v_call: TRBV29-1; cdr3_aa: SVEGDRGIYNEQF
j_call: TRBJ2-2; v_call: TRBV30; cdr3_aa: AWSRLAMNTGELF
j_call: TRBJ2-1; v_call: TRBV9; cdr3_aa: ASSVAGTESYNEQF
j_call: TRBJ2-7; v_call: TRBV6-1; cdr3_aa: ASTRDRGTYEQY
j_call: TRBJ2-2; v_call: TRBV7-6; cdr3_aa: ASSLAGNTGELF
j_call: TRBJ2-1; v_call: TRBV28; cdr3_aa: ASSSPSAGGYNEQF
j_call: TRBJ2-6; v_call: TRBV18; cdr3_aa: ASSPGQGNSGANVLT
j_call: TRBJ2-7; v_call: TRBV9; cdr3_aa: ASSHNSKTGGLVEQY
j_call: TRBJ2-7; v_call: TRBV5-1; cdr3_aa: ASSFMGGGTYEQY
j_call: TRBJ2-7; v_call: TRBV19; cdr3_aa: ASSPGPRGEQY
j_call: TRBJ2-7; v_call: TRBV25-1; cdr3_aa: ASSDLLPGQGDYEQY
j_call: TRBJ1-2; v_call: TRBV7-9; cdr3_aa: ASSLGQGDYGYT
j_call: TRBJ1-1; v_call: TRBV19; cdr3_aa: ASRETGGLNTEAF
j_call: TRBJ2-7; v_call: TRBV7-9; cdr3_aa: ASSYRDRGIYEQY
j_call: TRBJ2-7; v_call: TRBV7-9; cdr3_aa: ASSLLLVGTSNEQY
j_call: TRBJ2-3; v_call: TRBV29-1; cdr3_aa: SVELGQVQDTQY
j_call: TRBJ2-3; v_call: TRBV6-5; cdr3_aa: ASSYSLSGEGDTQY
j_call: TRBJ2-1; v_call: TRBV7-9; cdr3_aa: ASMQFAEQF
j_call: TRBJ2-5; v_call: TRBV11-2; cdr3_aa: ASSFDRGGQETQY
j_call: TRBJ2-2; v_call: TRBV30; cdr3_aa: AWSVRSGLVANTGELF
j_call: TRBJ2-7; v_call: TRBV5-4; cdr3_aa: ASSPGQDSYEQY
j_call: TRBJ2-1; v_call: TRBV2; cdr3_aa: ASSGFTSYNEQF
j_call: TRBJ2-5; v_call: TRBV25-1; cdr3_aa: ASSEFSGWGETQY
j_call: TRBJ1-2; v_call: TRBV13; cdr3_aa: ATPTGQGAPIYGYT
j_call: TRBJ1-1; v_call: TRBV29-1; cdr3_aa: SVRQQGRNTEAF
j_call: TRBJ2-2; v_call: TRBV18; cdr3_aa: ASSSSGTLTGELF
j_call: TRBJ2-7; v_call: TRBV5-1; cdr3_aa: ASSSWTGIFYEQY
j_call: TRBJ1-6; v_call: TRBV7-3; cdr3_aa: ASSLEIGSPLH
j_call: TRBJ2-7; v_call: TRBV7-8; cdr3_aa: ASSLIKGPVEGDEQY
j_call: TRBJ2-1; v_call: TRBV7-6; cdr3_aa: ASSSWGDNSRSEQF
j_call: TRBJ1-2; v_call: TRBV19; cdr3_aa: ASSIGPANYGYT
j_call: TRBJ2-1; v_call: TRBV15; cdr3_aa: ATSRDLGGGNEQF
j_call: TRBJ1-2; v_call: TRBV6-5; cdr3_aa: ASSYGRSESGYT